The rows below give T cell receptor beta chains drawn from one sample of a study of blood T cell repertoires in COVID-19. Here immunoSEQ multiplex PCR was the method, and the copy in TCRdb shows in-frame clones only, minus some. The sample has just over 350,000 clones, approximately 86% seen once. The sample consisted of peripheral blood. The receptors shown here come from a woman aged 55-69 years with COVID-19, enrolled during active disease. CDR3s leave out the opening cysteine and the closing phenylalanine or tryptophan. Each record gives: V gene, J gene, CDR3 protein.

TRBV7-2	TRBJ2-1	ASSLGSAVNEQF
TRBV19	TRBJ2-5	ASSSGLFIFQETQY
TRBV6-5	TRBJ2-7	ASSYSRSYEQY
TRBV6-5	TRBJ2-5	ASSYHMAGGETQY
TRBV7-9	TRBJ2-3	ASSLGRGTATSTDTQY
TRBV4-1	TRBJ1-4	ASSLGMTGVKEKLF
TRBV7-6	TRBJ1-6	ASSLGTVNNSPLH
TRBV18	TRBJ1-5	ASSPTPGYGNQPQH
TRBV18	TRBJ2-7	ASSPGPGQGVGEQY
TRBV7-2	TRBJ2-5	ASSRVSGGGETQY
TRBV4-2	TRBJ1-2	ASSQDGGQARGYT
TRBV11-3	TRBJ2-3	ASSPLGQGLTDTQY
TRBV20-1	TRBJ2-7	SALGVEQY
TRBV6-2/TRBV6-3	TRBJ1-1	ASSYSGGSEAF
TRBV12-3/TRBV12-4	TRBJ1-1	ASSATVNTEAF
TRBV27	TRBJ2-3	ASRKTSTDTQY
TRBV6-7	TRBJ1-1	ASKVRSTEAF
TRBV27	TRBJ2-7	ASSFRASYEQY
TRBV5-1	TRBJ1-3	ASSLAGTGAFSGNTIY
TRBV6-5	TRBJ1-4	ASSPTQGGEKLF
TRBV6-2/TRBV6-3	TRBJ2-5	ASSSLAGGPGKTQY
TRBV30	TRBJ1-4	AWGQGPEKLF
TRBV5-6	TRBJ2-2	ASSHRRVTTGELF
TRBV5-1	TRBJ1-2	ASSLTTGSTGYT
TRBV19	TRBJ1-1	ASSIPDSPNTEAF
TRBV6-5	TRBJ2-7	ASSYTGISSDEQY
TRBV24-1	TRBJ2-1	ATSLAGEIDEQF
TRBV2	TRBJ1-6	ASSEVGFYNSPLH
TRBV9	TRBJ1-2	ASSRPQGASYGYT
TRBV5-1	TRBJ1-4	ASSRAPGQGPRSEKLF
TRBV3-1/TRBV3-2	TRBJ1-4	ASSQGRGSREKLF
TRBV7-2	TRBJ2-7	ASSLVAGDEQY
TRBV2	TRBJ2-1	ASSERLAKDEQF
TRBV3-1/TRBV3-2	TRBJ2-5	ASSQSGGPETQY
TRBV30	TRBJ1-5	AWTVGGPNQPQH
TRBV7-9	TRBJ2-1	ASSAGLAGNNEQF
TRBV4-3	TRBJ2-3	ASSQETRDTDTQY
TRBV7-9	TRBJ2-3	ASSLASSVSTDTQY
TRBV27	TRBJ2-1	ASRLAGYNEQF
TRBV11-1	TRBJ2-2	ASSLLRGSNTGELF
TRBV4-2	TRBJ1-4	ASSPPPGNEKLF
TRBV12-3/TRBV12-4	TRBJ2-5	ASRLTGWETQY
TRBV18	TRBJ2-1	ASSPRSLAGSLNNEQF
TRBV7-2	TRBJ1-2	AGFGTTENYGYT
TRBV27	TRBJ1-5	ASSFRYPTSFSNQPQH
TRBV11-2	TRBJ1-2	ASSLVREGYT
TRBV7-9	TRBJ1-3	ASSSTALSGNTIY